This entry concerns a single T cell receptor beta chain. Trimming removed 6 bases at V and 6 bases at J, with 12 bases between. The CDR3 has 13 residues. Germline assignment: CDR1 ENHRY and CDR2 SYGVKD. This record belongs to a study of blood T cell repertoires in COVID-19. Overall study: COVID-19 samples, acute and convalescent, were from the United States, Italy and Spain.

The method was immunoSEQ multiplex PCR; TCRdb's version includes in-frame clones alone and lacks a portion of them. The profile shows some 500,000 clones, over 75% of them singletons. Recovery meant two consecutive negative NP/OP PCR tests, professional clearance, or resolved symptoms. The rearrangement links TRBV10-3 to TRBJ1-5; possibly TRBD1 for D (5 bases). The source material was PBMCs or T cells enriched from blood (not recorded which). The source of this sequence is a woman aged 40 to 49 who had recovered from COVID-19. CDR3 loop: CAISPPGGQPQHF. The CDR3 nucleotides are TGTGCCATCAGCCCCCCGGGGGGTCAGCCCCAGCATTTT.